What follows is one T cell receptor (beta chain) and its context. This clone was found once. The specificity of this receptor is unknown. Base qualities are not recorded, but no much larger clone differs from it by a single base. Patients with autoimmune disease history or receiving systemic immunosuppression were excluded from the trial. Peripheral blood for TCR sequencing was collected from all dose cohorts at baseline, on cycle 4 day 1, and on cycle 7 day 1. Samples were obtained from an open-label, multicenter, first-in-human phase I dose-escalation trial of ivuxolimab. Adults with locally advanced or metastatic head and neck squamous cell, hepatocellular, melanoma or renal cell carcinoma were enrolled in the trial. Before TCR sequencing, CD4+ and CD8+ T cells were separately sorted from peripheral blood. The data derive from a study of OX40 agonist ivuxolimab in advanced cancers. Regarding the complete study: Ivuxolimab was an agonistic, fully human IgG2 monoclonal antibody directed against OX40 (CD134), a costimulatory receptor. The paper covers the monotherapy dose-escalation part of the phase I ivuxolimab trial, which included N of about 56 patients. The dose-escalation cohort was about 87% male with a mean age of about 60 years, ranging from about 23 to 85. The point of sequencing TCRbeta in the periphery was to test whether ivuxolimab changed TCR sequence diversity and drove clonal T-cell expansion. Of the approximately 50 dose-escalation patients, hepatocellular carcinoma was present in some 19, melanoma in roughly 15, renal cell carcinoma in 9 and head and neck cancer in 9. Intravenous ivuxolimab was administered to patients every 2 weeks at six dose levels: 0.01, 0.1, 0.3, 1.5, 3 and 10 mg/kg. Partial responses occurred in three dose-escalation patients: two with cutaneous melanoma and one with hepatocellular carcinoma. Patients were allowed to have had prior anti-PD-1, anti-PD-L1 or anti-CTLA-4 therapy, and around two fifths of the dose-escalation patients had been treated with checkpoint inhibitors.

Cut back by 4 bases and 2 bases, the V and J ends lie 13 bases apart. Looking up the germline V gene yields CDR1 SGHRS and CDR2 YFSETQ. Spanning cysteine to phenylalanine, the CDR3 consists of 14 amino acids. Only the CDR3 DNA is retained, 42 bases long and in frame from the first base. Genomic DNA was isolated from the sorted cells so that the TCRbeta CDR3 region could be sequenced. The immunoSEQ Assay was used for sequencing of TCRbeta CDR3 regions. Imported from immuneACCESS, the table was reduced by TCRdb to in-frame sequences with V and J called. These copies leave out some clones; in studies compared against another copy, an unresolved V gene accounts for under half, and the cause of the remainder is not known. The sample has some 90,000 clones on record, approximately 90% of them singletons. Over 0.7% of the sample is in the top ten clones. General study outcomes and caveats: Low levels of normalized T-cell clonal expansion were also seen in some patients who did not respond. The antigen specificity of the clonally expanded peripheral T cells was not determined. Clonal expansion of both CD4+ and CD8+ blood T cells was observed from baseline to week 6 at doses 0.1 to 3.0 mg/kg. After ivuxolimab, CD8+ T cells had more expanded clones than CD4+ T cells on average. In the 0.1-3.0 mg/kg groups, partial responders were among the patients with the lowest normalized peripheral clonal expansion, particularly in CD8+ T cells.

The sequencing used CD4+ or CD8+ T cells sorted from blood, collected in a trial of the OX40 agonist ivuxolimab. The clonotype comes from an adult with an advanced solid tumor such as melanoma, head and neck, liver or kidney cancer. The chain uses TRBV5-1 and TRBJ2-7, and the D gene may be TRBD1, 6 bases matching. The nucleotides read TGCGCCAGCAGCCCGGCACAGGGCGCCTACGAGCAGTACTTC. This encodes CASSPAQGAYEQYF.